The T cell receptor (beta chain) under discussion was sequenced for a study of cytomegalovirus exposure and HLA in healthy donors. Broader study findings: Being productive about 90% or about 30% of the time was typical of most TCR beta V segments in an earlier analysis. DRB1 had the most TCR associations and HLA-C the fewest, a later analysis found, with rates varying by HLA locus. Cytomegalovirus status was reportedly diagnosed by the classifier with high sensitivity and specificity.

Researchers ran the PCR with 60 Vbeta and 13 Jbeta primers. The repertoire was sequenced with immunoSEQ multiplex PCR; TCRdb's copy has only in-frame clones and lacks some. The sample has some 190,000 clones, over 70% seen once. This CDR3 comprises 16 residues. V shed 4 bases and J 8 bases; nucleotides not matched to a gene: 12. Looked up from germline, CDR1 is KGHSH and CDR2 is LQKENI. A word on this clone: The antigen is undetermined.

The chain combines TRBV18 with TRBJ2-1; 9 nucleotides line up with TRBD1. Input material: PBMCs. This TCR derives from a man in his forties in good health and CMV-seropositive. CDR3 nucleotides: TGTGCCAGCTCACTAACACCGGGACAGGGCCTCTATGAGCAGTTCTTC. This sequence encodes CASSLTPGQGLYEQFF.